Each of the 9 T cell receptor beta chains below was sequenced from the same sample in a study of blood T cell repertoires in COVID-19. The data were produced by immunoSEQ multiplex PCR, yet TCRdb's version contains in-frame clones alone and is incomplete. The sample lists about 180,000 clones; 82% were seen once. The sample was peripheral blood. The source is a woman older than 75 with active or convalescent COVID-19.

The chain has TRBV18 and TRBJ2-1, with 12 nucleotides matching TRBD1. The length of the CDR3 is 17 residues. Germline assignment: CDR1 KGHSH and CDR2 LQKENI. The V segment lost 0 bases and the J segment 2 bases; nucleotides outside the gene matches: 2. CDR3 in amino acids: CASSPPGQGAAYNEQFF. The DNA for the CDR3 is TGTGCCAGCTCACCACCGGGACAGGGGGCGGCCTACAATGAGCAGTTCTTC. Full variable domain (outside the CDR3, taken from reference TRBV18 and TRBJ2-1): NAGVMQNPRHLVRRRGQEARLRCSPMKGHSHVYWYRQLPEEGLKFMVYLQKENIIDESGMPKERFSAEFPKEGPSILRIQQVVRGDSAAYFCASSPPGQGAAYNEQFFGPGTRLTVL.

The rearrangement joins TRBV15 to TRBJ2-5; 7 nucleotides match TRBD2. The CDR3 consists of 15 residues. V shed 1 base and J 2 bases; nucleotides not matched to a gene: 4. Germline V gene lookup returns CDR1 LNHNV and CDR2 YYDKDF (reference sequence). The DNA for the CDR3 is TGTGCCACCAGCAGAGTGGGAGGGGTACAAGAGACCCAGTACTTC. Translating gives CATSRVGGVQETQYF. Full variable domain (outside the CDR3, taken from reference TRBV15 and TRBJ2-5): DAMVIQNPRYQVTQFGKPVTLSCSQTLNHNVMYWYQQKSSQAPKLLFHYYDKDFNNEADTPDNFQSRRPNTSFCFLDIRSPGLGDTAMYLCATSRVGGVQETQYFGPGTRLLVL.

The rearrangement uses TRBV9 and TRBJ2-6; D is ambiguous. Germline CDR1 is SGDLS and CDR2 is YYNGEE. The CDR3 totals 15 residues. Trimming cost V 2 bases and J 0 bases, with 6 bases left between them. CDR3 sequence (DNA): TGTGCCAGCAGCGTTGGTAGCTCTGGGGCCAACGTCCTGACTTTC. Amino acids: CASSVGSSGANVLTF.

The J gene is TRBJ1-2, the V gene TRBV24-1; no clear D gene. The germline CDR1 and CDR2 sequences are KGHDR and SFDVKD. The CDR3 totals 12 residues. V was shortened by 4 bases and J by 3 bases, with 5 bases between the two germline ends. This chain's CDR3 is CATSEADYGYTF. CDR3 sequence (DNA): TGTGCCACCAGTGAGGCGGACTATGGCTACACCTTC.

The V and J genes are TRBV4-1 and TRBJ1-5; 7 positions agree with TRBD1. CDR3 size: 17 residues. Germline V gene lookup returns CDR1 MGHRA and CDR2 YSYEKL. V was pared by 6 bases and J by 2 bases, with 13 bases of the junction left unmatched. CDR3 in amino acids: CASSRSEGARGNQPQHF. The CDR3 DNA is TGCGCCAGCAGTCGTTCCGAGGGGGCAAGGGGCAATCAGCCCCAGCATTTT.

The count of this clone is one. This chain joins TRBV30 and TRBJ1-2; weak D call: TRBD1 (5 bases). Deletions cut 1 base from V and 8 bases from J, with 14 bases between. This CDR3 spans 13 amino acids. Germline V lookup: CDR1 GTSNPN, CDR2 SVGIG (reference sequence). CDR3 sequence: CAWSALGAGGYTF. The CDR3 region has the DNA TGTGCCTGGAGTGCTCTAGGGGCCGGGGGCTACACCTTC.

The chain is built from TRBV7-9 and TRBJ2-1; TRBD2 is a possible D gene (5 bases). This CDR3 has 16 amino acids. The V and J ends lost 5 bases and 7 bases respectively, with 21 bases between them. CDR1 is SEHNR and CDR2 is FQNEAQ in the germline V gene (reference sequence). The CDR3 sequence is CASSPLLASGQNEQFF. In DNA, the CDR3 is TGTGCCAGCAGCCCGCTTTTGGCCAGCGGTCAGAATGAGCAGTTCTTC. Full variable domain (remainder filled in from reference TRBV7-9 and TRBJ2-1): DTGVSQNPRHKITKRGQNVTFRCDPISEHNRLYWYRQTLGQGPEFLTYFQNEAQLEKSRLLSDRFSAERPKGSFSTLEIQRTEQGDSAMYLCASSPLLASGQNEQFFGPGTRLTVL.

The chain employs TRBV18 and TRBJ2-5; TRBD1 is a possible D gene (7 bases). Trimming shortened V by 4 bases and J by 5 bases, and 14 bases separated the two germline ends. Germline lookup yields CDR1 KGHSH and CDR2 LQKENI. The CDR3 extends over 14 amino acids. The CDR3, as DNA: TGTGCCAGCTCACAATTACAGGGGAGGGAGACCCAGTACTTC. Residues: CASSQLQGRETQYF. Variable domain in full (rest from reference TRBV18 and TRBJ2-5): NAGVMQNPRHLVRRRGQEARLRCSPMKGHSHVYWYRQLPEEGLKFMVYLQKENIIDESGMPKERFSAEFPKEGPSILRIQQVVRGDSAAYFCASSQLQGRETQYFGPGTRLLVL.

This clone was detected only a few times. This sequence joins TRBV10-3 and TRBJ1-3, with unresolved D. The germline CDR1 and CDR2 sequences are ENHRY and SYGVKD. The V and J ends lost 2 bases and 0 bases respectively, with 11 bases between them. This CDR3 region has 16 residues. CDR3 DNA sequence: TGTGCCATCAGTGAGAGTGTATCGAGCTCTGGAAACACCATATATTTT. Translated: CAISESVSSSGNTIYF.